A single sample is the source of the 5 T cell receptor beta chains below, sequenced in a study of identical twins. TCRdb re-analysed the 5' RACE reads in MiXCR, keeping a single row per CDR3 protein. Of 220,000 or so distinct CDR3 sequences listed, roughly 7% are singletons. These data were also reused for a study on yellow fever vaccine responses in identical twins.

Material for sequencing was memory (CD45RO+) T cells sorted from blood. These receptors all come from a woman aged 18-35 years in good health.

Only a few counts were recorded for this clonotype. V is TRBV20-1 and J is TRBJ2-7, with 14 bases identical to TRBD2. The CDR3 totals 13 residues. V gave up 5 bases and J gave up 4 bases; unmatched junction bases: 1. The germline V gene has CDR1 DFQATT and CDR2 SNEGSKA (reference sequence). Written as DNA, the CDR3 is TGCAGTGCTCGGACTAGCGGGGGGTACGAGCAGTACGTC. It specifies CSARTSGGYEQYV.

This clonotype was observed a few times. This chain links TRBV20-1 with TRBJ2-1, with 9 bases that match TRBD2. V lost 0 bases to trimming and J lost 5 bases; unmatched junction nucleotides: 5. This CDR3 region has 15 residues. Germline V CDR1 and CDR2: DFQATT, SNEGSKA (reference sequence). The CDR3 bases are TGCAGTGCTAGAGACCCGACTAGCGGAAACAATGAGCAGTTCTTC. Its translation: CSARDPTSGNNEQFF.

Here the CDR3 DNA reads TGTGCCAGCAGTTTGATAGCGGGAGCGCGCCACGAGCAGTACTTC. Its protein product is CASSLIAGARHEQYF. This chain uses TRBV27 with TRBJ2-7; TRBD2 matches at 9 bases. After removal of 3 bases from V and 5 bases from J, the junction contained 8 bases not matched to a gene. The germline V gene has CDR1 MNHEY and CDR2 SMNVEV (reference sequence). This CDR3 comprises 15 residues.

Only a few counts were recorded for this clonotype. V is TRBV12-5 and J is TRBJ2-1; 7 nucleotides match TRBD2. CDR1 is LGHNT and CDR2 is FRNRAP in the germline V gene. The CDR3 has 15 residues. The V gene end was trimmed by 6 bases and the J gene end by 9 bases; junction bases not matched to a gene: 14. DNA of the CDR3: TGTGCTAGTGGCCCCAGTGGACTAGTTTGGAGTGAGCAGTTCTTC. Residues: CASGPSGLVWSEQFF.

The genes are TRBV5-1 and TRBJ2-5, with 9 nucleotides matching TRBD1. CDR1 and CDR2 (germline): SGHRS, YFSETQ. The CDR3 spans 15 residues. Losses at the gene ends were 2 bases for V and 4 bases for J; bases not matched to a gene: 6. CDR3: CASSLQGASVETQYF. CDR3 nucleotides: TGCGCCAGCAGCTTACAGGGGGCTAGCGTAGAGACCCAGTACTTC.